Following are 3 T cell receptor beta chains from one sample sequenced in a study of CD8+ T cells in alopecia areata. RNA was extracted and reverse transcribed into cDNA as the sequencing template. Using immunoSEQ multiplex PCR, the repertoire was profiled, and TCRdb retains in-frame clones only, with some absent. The sample contains more than 150,000 clones, approximately 60% of which appear only once. Treatment denoted: oral pan-JAK inhibitor, 5-10 mg twice daily. Source: CD4+ T cells sorted from blood, taken at week 4, from a patient treated with tofacitinib. These receptor sequences come from a human donor with alopecia areata.

This clone was observed a few times. The chain recombines TRBV29-1 with TRBJ1-2; no reliable D call. Germline values: CDR1 SQVTM, CDR2 ANQGSEA. CDR3 length equals 13 residues. V lost 0 bases and J 5 bases, leaving 10 bases between the germline ends. This CDR3 reads CSVEDRSLYGYTF. The CDR3 DNA follows: TGCAGCGTTGAAGACAGGTCCCTTTATGGCTACACCTTC. The whole variable domain, remainder taken from reference TRBV29-1 and TRBJ1-2, is SAVISQKPSRDICQRGTSLTIQCQVDSQVTMMFWYRQQPGQSLTLIATANQGSEATYESGFVIDKFPISRPNLTFSTLTVSNMSPEDSSIYLCSVEDRSLYGYTFGSGTRLTVV.

V usage is TRBV7-2 and J usage is TRBJ2-7, with D perhaps TRBD2 (6 bases). This CDR3 is 13 amino acids long. Germline V gene lookup returns CDR1 SGHTA and CDR2 FQGNSA. The V gene lost 0 bases and the J gene lost 4 bases, with 7 bases spanning the gap. CDR3 coding DNA: TGTGCCAGCAGCTTAGCCGGACTATACGAGCAGTACTTC. This sequence encodes CASSLAGLYEQYF.

This chain uses TRBV29-1 with TRBJ1-1; 9 nucleotides align to TRBD1. The CDR3 totals 12 residues. V gave up 2 bases and J gave up 10 bases; unmatched junction bases: 5. Germline values: CDR1 SQVTM, CDR2 ANQGSEA. Here the CDR3 reads CSVETTGGLAFF. The CDR3 bases are TGCAGCGTTGAAACCACAGGGGGCTTAGCTTTCTTT.